Below, 12 T cell receptor beta chains from the same sample are listed, as sequenced in a study of cytomegalovirus exposure and HLA in healthy donors. This PCR relied on a set of 60 Vbeta primers and 13 Jbeta primers. Clones were read by immunoSEQ multiplex PCR, and TCRdb kept only the in-frame ones, dropping some. The sample lists 130,000 or so clones, under 75% occurring once. Sequences were obtained from PBMCs. These receptors were taken from a woman between 40 and 55 years old in good health and CMV-seronegative.

V usage is TRBV4-2 and J usage is TRBJ1-1; TRBD1 agrees at 8 bases. After removal of 8 bases from V and 5 bases from J, the junction contained 7 bases not matched to a gene. Germline lookup yields CDR1 LGHNA and CDR2 YNFKEQ. This CDR3 spans 13 amino acids. This chain's CDR3 is CASGAGGRTEAFF. The CDR3 DNA follows: TGTGCCAGCGGGGCAGGGGGCCGAACTGAAGCTTTCTTT.

The J gene is TRBJ1-1, the V gene TRBV29-1; D perhaps matches TRBD1 (5 bases). V lost 0 bases and J lost 8, with 7 bases in between. CDR3 length equals 11 residues. Germline lookup yields CDR1 SQVTM and CDR2 ANQGSEA. Here the CDR3 DNA reads TGCAGCGTTGAAGATCCAGGGGAAGCTTTCTTT. This gives the protein CSVEDPGEAFF.

The chain links TRBV6-1 to TRBJ1-2; D is possibly TRBD1 (6 bases). The V end was cut by 8 bases, the J end by 3 bases, with 16 bases between. The CDR3 consists of 14 residues. Germline V CDR1 and CDR2: MNHNS, SASEGT. The CDR3 bases are TGTGCCAGCTTCCACAGGGCCTTGGACTATGGCTACACCTTC. Translating gives CASFHRALDYGYTF.

This clone showed up just once. CDR3 in DNA: TGTGCCAGCAGTTTACAGGGGGCGCAGGGCTACACCTTC. It translates to CASSLQGAQGYTF. This chain joins TRBV28 and TRBJ1-2, with TRBD1 identical over 8 bases. This CDR3 is 13 amino acids long. Germline assignment: CDR1 MDHEN and CDR2 SYDVKM. V shed 2 bases, J shed 8 bases, and the junction held 4 bases outside the gene matches.

The J gene is TRBJ1-5, the V gene TRBV6-6, with a tentative D call TRBD1 (6 bases). CDR1 and CDR2 from the germline V gene are MNHNY and SVGAGI (reference sequence). The CDR3 length is 14 residues. Trimming shortened V by 6 bases and J by 4 bases, and 13 bases separated the two germline ends. The CDR3 region is CASRPGGANQPQHF. Written as DNA, the CDR3 is TGTGCCAGCAGACCTGGGGGGGCTAATCAGCCCCAGCATTTT.

This clone has a handful of counts. The chain joins TRBV7-9 to TRBJ1-5; D might be TRBD1 (6 bases). Germline loops: CDR1 SEHNR, CDR2 FQNEAQ (reference sequence). The CDR3 consists of 14 residues. Trimming took off 3 bases at V and 6 bases at J, with 12 bases between the two ends. This chain's CDR3 is CASSFPGEAQPQHF. The DNA for the CDR3 is TGTGCCAGCAGCTTCCCAGGGGAAGCTCAGCCCCAGCATTTT. Combining the CDR3 with reference TRBV7-9 and TRBJ1-5 gives the whole variable domain DTGVSQNPRHKITKRGQNVTFRCDPISEHNRLYWYRQTLGQGPEFLTYFQNEAQLEKSRLLSDRFSAERPKGSFSTLEIQRTEQGDSAMYLCASSFPGEAQPQHFGDGTRLSIL.

The gene calls are TRBV10-3 and TRBJ1-5, with D maybe TRBD1 (5 bases). Trimming removed 6 bases from V and 0 bases from J, with 12 bases in between. This CDR3 has 15 amino acids. In germline, CDR1 is ENHRY, CDR2 SYGVKD. CDR3 protein: CAIRQELYSNQPQHF. The CDR3 nucleotides read TGTGCCATCAGACAGGAACTTTATAGCAATCAGCCCCAGCATTTT.

The chain joins TRBV7-9 to TRBJ2-7, with TRBD1 as a possible D gene (6 bases). Germline CDR1 is SEHNR and CDR2 is FQNEAQ (reference sequence). This CDR3 contains 15 residues. Trimming left V 0 bases short and J 5 bases short, with 14 bases between. The chain's CDR3 is CASSLATGIRDEQYF. The CDR3 DNA is TGTGCCAGCAGCTTAGCAACAGGGATTCGTGACGAGCAGTACTTC.

A remark on this clone: The sample contains more than one DNA sequence encoding this CDR3. This chain connects TRBV5-4 to TRBJ2-1; 8 bases fit TRBD2. In germline, CDR1 is SGHNT, CDR2 YYREEE (reference sequence). The CDR3 spans 15 residues. Trimming cost V 2 bases and J 10 bases; bases outside gene matches: 11. CDR3 bases: TGTGCCAGCAGCTTAGTAGGTAGCGGGGTGGCCGAGCAGTTCTTC. This codes for CASSLVGSGVAEQFF.

This chain uses TRBV5-4 with TRBJ2-5, with 15 bases identical to TRBD2. The trim removed 3 bases at V and 4 bases at J, leaving 7 bases unmatched. The CDR3 consists of 17 residues. CDR1 and CDR2 (germline): SGHNT, YYREEE (reference sequence). The CDR3 region has the DNA TGTGCCAGCAGCTCCGGGACTAGCGGGGGGACGGGAGAGACCCAGTACTTC. Encoded protein: CASSSGTSGGTGETQYF.

This clone has more than one count but fewer than ten. The chain has TRBV6-1 and TRBJ1-6; D call uncertain. The CDR3 has 14 residues. Germline lookup yields CDR1 MNHNS and CDR2 SASEGT. The CDR3 bases are TGTGCTGTAGGCCGGAGCTCCTATAATTCACCCCTCCACTTT. Protein product: CAVGRSSYNSPLHF.

The chain is built from TRBV6-1 and TRBJ1-2; D remains unclear. V lost 0 bases to trimming and J lost 3 bases, with 8 bases between them. Looked up from germline, CDR1 is MNHNS and CDR2 is SASEGT. The CDR3 has 14 amino acids. Here the CDR3 DNA reads TGTGCCAGCAGTGAAGCGGAGGGATACTATGGCTACACCTTC. It encodes CASSEAEGYYGYTF.